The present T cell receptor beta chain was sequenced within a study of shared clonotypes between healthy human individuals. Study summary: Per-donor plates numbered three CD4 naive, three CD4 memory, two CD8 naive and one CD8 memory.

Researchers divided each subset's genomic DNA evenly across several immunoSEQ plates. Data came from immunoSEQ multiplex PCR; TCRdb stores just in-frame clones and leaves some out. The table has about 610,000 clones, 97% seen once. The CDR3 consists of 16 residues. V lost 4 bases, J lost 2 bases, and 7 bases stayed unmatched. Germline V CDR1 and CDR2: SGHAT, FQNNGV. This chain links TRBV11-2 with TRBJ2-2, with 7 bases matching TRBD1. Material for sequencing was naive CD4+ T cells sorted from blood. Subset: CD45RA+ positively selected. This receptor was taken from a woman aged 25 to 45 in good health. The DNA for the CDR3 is TGTGCCAGCAGCTCCCCGGGACAGATAAACACCGGGGAGCTGTTTTTT. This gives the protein CASSSPGQINTGELFF.